Below, one T cell receptor beta chain is given with its context. This entry is derived from a study of blood T cell repertoires in COVID-19. Per the original data handling: For nucleated cells, counts were estimated from reference gene primer amplification. This table comes from immunoSEQ multiplex PCR, and its TCRdb copy is limited to in-frame clones, with some not included. The DNA gave D and trimming, while V, J and clone size come from that table. The sample has tens of thousands of clones; around 80% are singletons. From germline, CDR1 is MDHEN and CDR2 SYDVKM. The CDR3 spans 20 residues. V lost 2 bases and J lost 0, with 20 bases in between.

The chain uses TRBV28 and TRBJ2-6; possibly TRBD1 for D (5 bases). Sequenced input: peripheral blood. This TCR derives from a man aged 70 or older with acute or convalescent COVID-19. CDR3 region: CASSLLWGTTRASGANVLTF. The DNA for the CDR3 is TGTGCCAGCAGTTTACTTTGGGGAACGACCAGGGCCTCTGGGGCCAACGTCCTGACTTTC.